This entry is about one TCR beta chain. Noted treatment: randomized to nivolumab then ipilimumab (arm A) or the reverse (arm B). Sorted cells were live CD3+CD8+, lacking CD19 and CD56, from PBMCs. The entry originates in a study of sequential checkpoint blockade in melanoma. For the study at large: Arm A got nivolumab then ipilimumab; arm B the reverse, 1:1. After both sequences, patients received maintenance nivolumab.

Per the germline V gene, CDR1 is MGHRA and CDR2 is YSYEKL. Trimming cost V 5 bases and J 2 bases; bases outside gene matches: 4. This CDR3 is 15 amino acids long. The data were produced by immunoSEQ multiplex PCR, yet TCRdb's version contains in-frame clones alone and is incomplete. The sample has about 22,000 clones, roughly 80% seen once; the top ten hold around 25%. The sequencing here drew on CD8+ T cells sorted from blood (inferred from file names), taken from a patient given nivolumab and ipilimumab in sequence. This chain links TRBV4-1 with TRBJ2-5; 11 bases are shared with TRBD2. This sequence was found in a human donor with melanoma. The CDR3 bases are TGCGCCAGCAGCTTACTAGCGGGAGAGCAAGAGACCCAGTACTTC. It translates to CASSLLAGEQETQYF.